This TCR beta chain emerged from a study of blood T cell repertoires in COVID-19. In the original workflow: Cell counts per sample came from amplifying reference gene primers. Sequenced by immunoSEQ multiplex PCR; TCRdb stores in-frame clones only, minus some. The V and J calls and clone size were taken over from that table, and D and trimming were inferred from the DNA. The data hold some 150,000 clones, with approximately 84% observed a single time. V was shortened by 6 bases and J by 1 base, with 15 bases between the two germline ends. The CDR3 contains 15 residues. Germline V gives CDR1 KGHSH, CDR2 LQKENI.

Sequencing used peripheral blood. This chain uses TRBV18 with TRBJ1-1, with a weak D call TRBD1 (6 bases). This clonotype was sampled from a man between 65 and 85 years old with acute or convalescent COVID-19. The CDR3 protein is CASSREAGENTEAFF. The CDR3 DNA reads TGTGCCAGCTCCCGAGAGGCAGGGGAGAACACTGAAGCTTTCTTT.